The rows below give T cell receptor beta chains drawn from one sample of a study of blood T cell repertoires in COVID-19. Data came from immunoSEQ multiplex PCR; TCRdb stores just in-frame clones and leaves some out. The sample gives 200,000 to 250,000 clones, about 90% of which show up once; around 5.9% is in the top ten. The source material was peripheral blood. The receptors here all came from a man between 60 and 75 years old with acute or convalescent COVID-19. Each CDR3 is given with its conserved first and last residue. A D gene is named only where the DNA matches it firmly.

j_call d_call v_call cdr3_nt cdr3_aa
TRBJ2-7 - TRBV29-1 TGCAGCGTTGAACCGGACAATTCCTACGAGCAGTACTTC CSVEPDNSYEQYF
TRBJ2-4 - TRBV19 TGTGCCAGTAGTATAGGCAGGGTAGGAAACATTCAGTACTTC CASSIGRVGNIQYF
TRBJ2-7 TRBD2 TRBV29-1 TGCAGCGTTCGACCCAGCGGGGGGGATTACGAGCAGTACTTC CSVRPSGGDYEQYF
TRBJ1-2 TRBD1 TRBV5-1 TGCGCCAGCAGCTTACAACCGGGACAGGGGGTTTGGGGCTACACCTTC CASSLQPGQGVWGYTF
TRBJ2-2 - TRBV28 TGTGCCAGCAGTTTAGGCCTTTTCAACACCGGGGAGCTGTTTTTT CASSLGLFNTGELFF
TRBJ1-5 TRBD1 TRBV30 TGTGCCTGGAGTAATCCCCCGGGACAGTCGGGCCAGCCCCAGCATTTT CAWSNPPGQSGQPQHF
TRBJ2-4 - TRBV28 TGTGCCAGCAGTTTACCAGGGATAGCCAAAAACATTCAGTACTTC CASSLPGIAKNIQYF
TRBJ2-7 - TRBV30 TGTGCCTGGAGTGGAAACATACAGGGGCAGTACTTC CAWSGNIQGQYF
TRBJ2-3 TRBD2 TRBV28 TGTGCCAGCAGCTTGAAATCACGAAGCGGGAGGGAGATCACAGATACGCAGTATTTT CASSLKSRSGREITDTQYF
TRBJ2-7 - TRBV2 TGTGCCAGCTGTAGCTTCTACGAGCAGTACTTC CASCSFYEQYF
TRBJ1-1 - TRBV2 TGTGCCAGCCGGAGGGGCCCCATCCTGACGGCTTTCTTT CASRRGPILTAFF
TRBJ2-1 TRBD1 TRBV6-6 TGTGCCAGCAGTTATCCCGGACAGGGTAACTACAATGAGCAGTTCTTC CASSYPGQGNYNEQFF
TRBJ1-5 TRBD1 TRBV6-2/TRBV6-3 TGTGCCAGCAGCCGGGACAGGGCAAATCAGCCCCAGCATTTT CASSRDRANQPQHF
TRBJ2-3 TRBD2 TRBV11-2 TGTGCCAGCAGCCTCGATAGCGGGAGCTCAGATACGCAGTATTTT CASSLDSGSSDTQYF
TRBJ2-1 TRBD2 TRBV9 TGTGCCAGCAGCTCTCCTCGGGGAGGGACTAGGCCCAGCAATGAGCAGTTCTTC CASSSPRGGTRPSNEQFF
TRBJ1-5 TRBD1 TRBV5-6 TGTGCCAGCAGCTCCTCTCAACTAATACAGGGGGAGAAAAATCAGCCCCAGCATTTT CASSSSQLIQGEKNQPQHF
TRBJ1-5 - TRBV28 TGTGCCAGCAGGGAACAGCAAAATCAGCCCCAGCATTTT CASREQQNQPQHF
TRBJ1-1 - TRBV6-5 TGTGCCAGCAGTCGGCCAGGGGCCGTCGGCACTGAAGCTTTCTTT CASSRPGAVGTEAFF
TRBJ1-2 - TRBV29-1 TGCAGCGTTGAAGACCGGGGAAACTATGGCTACACCTTC CSVEDRGNYGYTF
TRBJ1-1 - TRBV9 TGTGCCAGCAGCGTAGGGCCGCACATGAACACTGAAGCTTTCTTT CASSVGPHMNTEAFF
TRBJ2-1 - TRBV15 TGTGCCACCAGCAGAGAGCCCCTAGGCTCCTACAATGAGCAGTTCTTC CATSREPLGSYNEQFF